The 20 T cell receptor beta chains reported below all come from one sample, sequenced in a study of naive and memory T cell subsets. An equimolar mix of two oligonucleotides served as the beta constant-region primer for TRBC1 and TRBC2. The ligated cDNA underwent four PCR rounds using SP2 and nested alpha and beta constant-region primers. One entry per CDR3 protein, called by TCRdb with MiXCR from the UMI-ligation and nested PCR reads. The repertoire includes about 17,000 distinct CDR3 sequences, just over 8.5% of them detected once, and 20% to 25% sits in the top ten. Material for sequencing was central memory CD8+ T cells from blood. All receptors derive from a human donor in good health.

This clonotype was found many times. The chain carries TRBV28 and TRBJ1-4; maybe TRBD1 (5 bases). CDR3 length: 15 residues. The germline CDR1 and CDR2 sequences are MDHEN and SYDVKM. With 3 bases removed from V and 8 bases from J, the gap between germline ends came to 16 bases. The CDR3 region has the DNA TGTGCCAGCAGTTTCAAGGACAAACACTTAGAAAAACTGTTTTTT. The encoded protein is CASSFKDKHLEKLFF.

The chain couples TRBV7-6 to TRBJ2-3, with D possibly called TRBD1 or TRBD2 (5 bases each). V was trimmed by 5 bases and J by 1 base, leaving 10 bases between them. This CDR3 comprises 14 residues. Germline CDR1 is SGHVS and CDR2 is FNYEAQ. This chain's CDR3 is CASSNRDGTDTQYF. DNA for the CDR3: TGTGCCAGCAGCAACCGGGACGGCACAGATACGCAGTATTTT.

Only a few counts were recorded for this clonotype. J is TRBJ2-3 and V is TRBV6-2 or TRBV6-3, with D possibly being TRBD1 (6 bases). In germline, CDR1 is MNHEY, CDR2 SVGEGT. This CDR3 spans 15 amino acids. V was clipped by 5 bases and J by 1 base, with 13 bases between them. Here the CDR3 DNA reads TGTGCCAGCAGTCCTAGACAGGAGTGCACAGATACGCAGTATTTT. Protein product: CASSPRQECTDTQYF.

This clonotype has a handful of counts. The chain employs TRBV12-3 or TRBV12-4 and TRBJ1-3; D is ambiguous. V was clipped by 6 bases and J by 0 bases, with 3 bases between them. The CDR3 spans 12 residues. The CDR3 is CASRSSGNTIYF. In nucleotides, the CDR3 is TGTGCCAGCAGATCCTCTGGAAACACCATATATTTT.

This clonotype was detected ten times or more. The J gene is TRBJ2-3, the V gene TRBV4-2, with 9 bases fitting TRBD1. Germline-derived CDR1 and CDR2 are LGHNA and YNFKEQ. After removal of 3 bases from V and 5 bases from J, the junction contained 12 bases not matched to a gene. The CDR3 is 17 amino acids. The CDR3 sequence is CASSHLSGTGFIDTQYF. The CDR3 DNA follows: TGTGCCAGCAGCCACCTATCCGGGACAGGGTTCATAGATACGCAGTATTTT.

This clonotype was counted ten times or more. The gene calls are TRBV4-3 and TRBJ2-2, with 7 bases matching TRBD1. CDR1 LGHNA and CDR2 YSLEER come from the germline V gene. The CDR3 has 18 residues. The V gene end was trimmed by 6 bases and the J gene end by 2 bases; junction bases not matched to a gene: 15. Here the CDR3 DNA reads TGCGCCAGCAGTACCAATAGATTGGACAGGACAAACACCGGGGAGCTGTTTTTT. Translated, it gives CASSTNRLDRTNTGELFF.

V usage is TRBV4-3 and J usage is TRBJ2-5; 10 bases fit TRBD2. There are 15 residues in the CDR3. Germline loops: CDR1 LGHNA, CDR2 YSLEER. V lost 0 bases to trimming and J lost 2 bases; unmatched junction nucleotides: 0. The CDR3 loop is CASSQDSGRQETQYF. The CDR3 nucleotides are TGCGCCAGCAGCCAAGATAGCGGGAGGCAAGAGACCCAGTACTTC.

This clonotype was seen a few times. This rearrangement joins TRBV3-1 to TRBJ1-1, with D possibly being TRBD1 (6 bases). Trimming left V 4 bases short and J 5 bases short, with 8 bases between. There are 12 residues in the CDR3. The germline gives CDR1 LGHDT, CDR2 YNNKEL (reference sequence). The chain's CDR3 is CASSPQGTEAFF. The CDR3 region has the DNA TGTGCCAGCAGCCCCCAGGGGACTGAAGCTTTCTTT.

The V and J genes are TRBV29-1 and TRBJ1-2; D is unclear. This CDR3 is 13 amino acids long. The V end lost 3 bases, the J end lost 1 base, and 9 bases lay between the germline ends. The germline CDR1 and CDR2 sequences are SQVTM and ANQGSEA. CDR3 nucleotides: TGCAGCGTTGATCTGGGCAGTAACTATGGCTACACCTTC. Amino acids: CSVDLGSNYGYTF.

This clonotype was observed at least ten times. The chain carries TRBV19 and TRBJ2-5; perhaps D is TRBD1 or TRBD2 (6 bases each). The germline V gene encodes CDR1 LNHDA and CDR2 SQIVND (reference sequence). Trimming removed 5 bases at V and 4 bases at J, with 14 bases between. This CDR3 has 14 amino acids. The CDR3 here is CASSGGEEGETQYF. CDR3 sequence (DNA): TGTGCCAGTAGTGGGGGCGAGGAGGGAGAGACCCAGTACTTC.

The table lists this clonotype with a few counts. This sequence joins TRBV4-3 and TRBJ2-1; tentative D call: TRBD2 (6 bases). Trimming took 4 bases from V and 15 from J, leaving 31 bases between them. Germline CDR1 is LGHNA and CDR2 is YSLEER. The CDR3 extends over 17 amino acids. CDR3 DNA: TGCGCCAGCAGCCTAAAAATCGGGAGTTGGGGATTTTTGGGGACGTTCTTC. Its translation is CASSLKIGSWGFLGTFF.

This clonotype showed up many times. The genes are TRBV7-9 and TRBJ2-7, with D perhaps TRBD1 (5 bases). The CDR3 is made up of 14 amino acids. Deletions cut 4 bases from V and 10 bases from J, with 20 bases between. In germline, CDR1 is SEHNR, CDR2 FQNEAQ (reference sequence). The CDR3 spells CASSSDTVMPNQYF. CDR3 nucleotide sequence: TGTGCCAGCAGCTCGGACACGGTAATGCCCAACCAGTACTTC.

This clonotype came up a few times. The chain uses TRBV14 and TRBJ2-2; no clear D. The germline gives CDR1 SGHDN, CDR2 FVKESK. The germline V and J ends were trimmed by 1 base and 7 bases, with 7 bases remaining between them. The CDR3 is made up of 13 amino acids. CDR3 coding DNA: TGTGCCAGCAGCCAAGGGCGGCACGGGGAGCTGTTTTTT. Translated: CASSQGRHGELFF.

This clonotype occurred many times. The junction shows a germline mismatch at one end, possibly a read error. This chain uses TRBV4-3 with TRBJ2-7; 8 nucleotides line up with TRBD1. The CDR3 extends over 14 amino acids. Germline CDR1 LGHNA, CDR2 YSLEER. For the CDR3, the DNA is TGCGCCAGCAGTCAAGGACAGGGTTCCTACGAGCAGTACTTC. Its protein product is CASSQGQGSYEQYF.

This clonotype was recorded many times. This rearrangement joins TRBV6-2 or TRBV6-3 to TRBJ1-1, with D possibly TRBD1 on 6 matching bases. The CDR3 runs to 16 residues. Trimming removed 7 bases from V and 5 bases from J, with 23 bases in between. Germline V gives CDR1 MNHEY, CDR2 SVGEGT. The CDR3 sequence: CASTYFDGGQGTEAFF. The CDR3 DNA sequence: TGTGCCAGCACTTATTTCGACGGGGGCCAAGGAACTGAAGCTTTCTTT.

CDR3 sequence (DNA): TGTGCCAGCAGCCCATTGCCAGGGAATGAGCAGTTCTTC. Residues: CASSPLPGNEQFF. This chain links TRBV3-2 with TRBJ2-1; the D call TRBD1 from the table was never checked on the DNA. TRBV3-2 is a pseudogene locus. This CDR3 contains 13 residues.

The sample holds a few counts of this clonotype. V is TRBV7-6 and J is TRBJ2-3; D gene uncertain. The CDR3 totals 16 residues. Trimming stripped 1 base from V and 0 bases from J, with 11 bases between. Germline-derived CDR1 and CDR2 are SGHVS and FNYEAQ. CDR3 sequence (DNA): TGTGCCAGCAGCTTAGTGGGCGGAACTAGCACAGATACGCAGTATTTT. The encoded protein is CASSLVGGTSTDTQYF.

The J gene is TRBJ2-7, the V gene TRBV5-8, with 8 nucleotides matching TRBD1. The CDR3 is made up of 15 amino acids. The ends lost 4 bases at V and 4 bases at J; junction bases unmatched: 10. Germline CDR1 is SGHTS and CDR2 is YDEGEE. The CDR3 loop is CASSPKGQVEYEQYF. CDR3 nucleotides: TGTGCCAGCAGCCCGAAGGGACAGGTCGAGTACGAGCAGTACTTC.

By sample fraction, this clonotype is medium-sized. The rearrangement uses TRBV6-4 and TRBJ2-2; D not certain. Trimming removed 0 bases from V and 8 bases from J, with 4 bases in between. The CDR3 is made up of 12 amino acids. Germline V gene data show CDR1 as MRHNA and CDR2 as SNTAGT. The CDR3 sequence: CASSDSMGELFF. As DNA, the CDR3 is TGTGCCAGCAGTGACTCGATGGGGGAGCTGTTTTTT.

The sample holds many counts of this clonotype. This sequence joins TRBV15 and TRBJ2-6; TRBD1 matches 9 bases. V lost 5 bases to trimming and J lost 2 bases; unmatched junction nucleotides: 4. Germline assignment: CDR1 LNHNV and CDR2 YYDKDF (reference sequence). This CDR3 contains 16 residues. The CDR3 is CATSHRDRAGANVLTF. The CDR3 DNA follows: TGTGCCACCAGCCACCGGGACAGGGCTGGGGCCAACGTCCTGACTTTC.